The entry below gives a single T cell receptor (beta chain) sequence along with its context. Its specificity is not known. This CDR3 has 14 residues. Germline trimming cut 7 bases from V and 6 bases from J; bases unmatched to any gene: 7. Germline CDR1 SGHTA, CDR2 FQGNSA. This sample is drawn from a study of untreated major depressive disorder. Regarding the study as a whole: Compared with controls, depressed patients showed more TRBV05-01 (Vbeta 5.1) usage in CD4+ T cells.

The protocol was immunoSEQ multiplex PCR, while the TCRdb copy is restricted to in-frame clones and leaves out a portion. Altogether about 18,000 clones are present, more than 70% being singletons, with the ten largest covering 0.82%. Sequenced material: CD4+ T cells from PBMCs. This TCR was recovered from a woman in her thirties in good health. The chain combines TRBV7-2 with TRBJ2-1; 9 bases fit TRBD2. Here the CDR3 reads CASKGELAGNEQFF. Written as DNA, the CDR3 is TGTGCCAGCAAGGGCGAACTAGCGGGCAATGAGCAGTTCTTC.